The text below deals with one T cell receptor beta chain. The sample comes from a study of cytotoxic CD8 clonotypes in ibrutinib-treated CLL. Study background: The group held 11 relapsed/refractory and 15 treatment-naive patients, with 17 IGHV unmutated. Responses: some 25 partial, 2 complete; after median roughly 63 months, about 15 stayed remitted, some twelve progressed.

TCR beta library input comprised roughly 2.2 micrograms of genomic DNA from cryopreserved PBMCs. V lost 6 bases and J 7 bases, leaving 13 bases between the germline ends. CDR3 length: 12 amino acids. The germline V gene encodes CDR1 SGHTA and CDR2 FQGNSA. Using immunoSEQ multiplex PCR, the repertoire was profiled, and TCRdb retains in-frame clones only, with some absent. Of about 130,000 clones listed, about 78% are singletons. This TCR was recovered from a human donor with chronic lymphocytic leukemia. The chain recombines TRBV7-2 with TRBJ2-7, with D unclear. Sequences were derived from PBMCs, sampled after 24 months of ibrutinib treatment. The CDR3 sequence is CASSLQSGEQYF. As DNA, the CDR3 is TGTGCCAGCAGTCTACAATCGGGTGAGCAGTACTTC.